Only one count was recorded for the clone carrying this T cell receptor (beta chain). Residents of 24 US areas, aged about 18 to 89 years, made up the participants. Recovered status in Cohort 3 required two negative PCRs, clearance, or symptom resolution. The sample is drawn from a study of blood T cell repertoires in COVID-19. Study summary: The samples span acute and convalescent COVID-19 from the United States, Italy and Spain.

CDR1 and CDR2 from the germline V gene are LGHNA and YNFKEQ. J gave up 2 bases and V 5 bases, and 14 bases lay outside the gene matches. The CDR3 covers 19 residues. Authors' data handling: Using reference gene primer amplification, nucleated cell counts were estimated. Clones were sequenced by immunoSEQ multiplex PCR, and TCRdb holds only the in-frame ones, with some missing. The DNA gave D and trimming, while V, J and clone size come from that table. Seen here are 330,000 or so clones, roughly nine tenths observed once, and the top ten hold 3%. The genes are TRBV4-2 and TRBJ2-5; 13 nucleotides line up with TRBD2. Input material: PBMCs or T cells enriched from blood (not recorded which). The sequence derives from a woman aged 25 to 45 who had recovered from COVID-19. The CDR3 DNA reads TGTGCCAGCAGCAGCGGGTCTTCAGGGACTAGCGGGAAACAAGAGACCCAGTACTTC. Translated, it gives CASSSGSSGTSGKQETQYF.